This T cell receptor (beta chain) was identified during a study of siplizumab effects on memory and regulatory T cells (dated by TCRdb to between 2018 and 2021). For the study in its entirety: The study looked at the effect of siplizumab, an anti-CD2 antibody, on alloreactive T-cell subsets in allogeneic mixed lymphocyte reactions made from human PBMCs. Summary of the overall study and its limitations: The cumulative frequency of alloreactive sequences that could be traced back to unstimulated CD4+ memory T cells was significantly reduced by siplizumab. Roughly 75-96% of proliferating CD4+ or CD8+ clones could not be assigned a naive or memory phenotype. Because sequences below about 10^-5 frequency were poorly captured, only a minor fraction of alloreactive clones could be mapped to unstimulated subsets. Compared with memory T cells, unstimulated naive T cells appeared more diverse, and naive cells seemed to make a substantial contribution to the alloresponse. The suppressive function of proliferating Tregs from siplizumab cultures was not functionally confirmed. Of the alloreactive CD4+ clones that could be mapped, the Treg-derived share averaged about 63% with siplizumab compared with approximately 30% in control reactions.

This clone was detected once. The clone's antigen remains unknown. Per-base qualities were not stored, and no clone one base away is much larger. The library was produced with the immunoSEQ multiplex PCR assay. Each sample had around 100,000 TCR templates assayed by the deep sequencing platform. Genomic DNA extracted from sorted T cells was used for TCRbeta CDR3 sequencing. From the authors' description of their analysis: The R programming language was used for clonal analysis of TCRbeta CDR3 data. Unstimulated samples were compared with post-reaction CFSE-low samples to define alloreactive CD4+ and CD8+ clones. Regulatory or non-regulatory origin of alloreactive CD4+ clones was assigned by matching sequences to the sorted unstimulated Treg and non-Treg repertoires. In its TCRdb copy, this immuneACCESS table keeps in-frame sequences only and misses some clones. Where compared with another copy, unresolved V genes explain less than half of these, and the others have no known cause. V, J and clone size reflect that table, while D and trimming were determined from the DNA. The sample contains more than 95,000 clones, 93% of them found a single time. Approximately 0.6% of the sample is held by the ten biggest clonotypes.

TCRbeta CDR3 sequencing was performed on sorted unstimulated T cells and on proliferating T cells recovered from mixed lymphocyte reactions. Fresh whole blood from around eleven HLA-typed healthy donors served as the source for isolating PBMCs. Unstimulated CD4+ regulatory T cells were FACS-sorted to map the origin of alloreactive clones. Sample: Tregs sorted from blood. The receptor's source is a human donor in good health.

The DNA sequence is TGTGCCAGCAGTGAATCTTCACCCCTCCACTTT. Translated, this is CASSESSPLHF. The chain is encoded by TRBV6-1 joined to TRBJ1-6, with no confidently assigned D gene. Trimming takes 2 bases from V and 9 bases from J, and the germline ends sit 2 bases apart. CDR1 and CDR2 were assigned from the germline V gene as MNHNS and SASEGT. The CDR3 covers 11 residues, taking in both the cysteine and the phenylalanine. The read is trimmed to its CDR3 DNA, 33 bases read in frame from base 1.